This T cell receptor beta chain derives from a study of shared clonotypes between healthy human individuals. Trimming removed 5 bases from V and 2 bases from J, with 13 bases in between. The CDR3 is 14 residues long. Germline V lookup: CDR1 MNHEY, CDR2 SMNVEV (reference sequence). General study results and limits: Represented diversity, genetic and exposure-history alike, was limited by few donors.

At a deep level, the assay was run. Generated by immunoSEQ multiplex PCR, the TCRdb table keeps only in-frame clones and is missing some. The sample lists over 2,000,000 clones, about 94% occurring once. As to this clone: What it binds is unknown.

In the naive CD8 group, cells lacked CD45RO and were positively selected for CCR7, so terminally differentiated effector memory CD45RA+ cells were left out. Participating donors were healthy, HIV-negative adults free of recent acute infections or vaccinations. Sample: naive CD8+ T cells from PBMCs. This clonotype originated in a man aged 18 to 30 in good health. Some clones in this sample may be carry-over from other donors' samples. The V and J genes are TRBV27 and TRBJ2-7; D possibly corresponds to TRBD1 (6 bases). The CDR3 DNA follows: TGTGCCAGCAGTACTACAGGGCTCACCTACGAGCAGTACTTC. Protein sequence: CASSTTGLTYEQYF.